This is a list of T cell receptor beta chains from one sample in a study of CD8+ T cells in alopecia areata. Produced via immunoSEQ multiplex PCR; TCRdb's table is partial and in-frame only. The sample lists 170,000 or so clones, roughly 50% occurring once. The material was CD8+ T cells sorted from blood, obtained at week 24, from a patient treated with tofacitinib. Every receptor here comes from a human donor with alopecia areata. Each CDR3 is given with its conserved first and last residue. D genes are given only for firm matches.

V,J,D,CDR3
TRBV21-1,TRBJ1-1,NA,CASSSFHEFWNTEAFF
TRBV30,TRBJ2-7,NA,CAWTTTGYEQYF
TRBV4-1,TRBJ1-6,NA,CASSQGMGPYNSPLHF
TRBV2,TRBJ2-7,NA,CASSPTVASYEQYF
TRBV15,TRBJ1-4,NA,CATSMTVRNEKLFF
TRBV7-9,TRBJ1-1,NA,CASSLHKSGAGTEAFF
TRBV4-1,TRBJ1-5,TRBD1,CASSQDIIRDSAYLLPQHF
TRBV5-6,TRBJ2-7,NA,CASSRGQRSYEQYF
TRBV30,TRBJ2-1,TRBD1,CAQRPTQGVSYNEQFF
TRBV27,TRBJ1-2,NA,CASSHSTGLLGYTF
TRBV9,TRBJ1-2,NA,CASSPRGGGYTF
TRBV5-1,TRBJ2-2,NA,CASSLLSGAGELFF
TRBV7-9,TRBJ2-3,TRBD2,CASSPGGPADTQYF
TRBV27,TRBJ2-1,NA,CASSFSLSSHNEQFF
TRBV30,TRBJ1-5,NA,CAWSEHGDQPQHF
TRBV25-1,TRBJ1-2,NA,CASFGRPDGGYGYTF
TRBV7-9,TRBJ2-7,NA,CASSHKPGQPNYEQYF
TRBV5-1,TRBJ2-7,TRBD1,CASGVATQGYEQYF
TRBV4-2,TRBJ2-7,NA,CASSQAIDYEQYF
TRBV30,TRBJ1-6,NA,CAWSISSPLHF
TRBV7-9,TRBJ2-5,NA,CASSPDTKQETQYF
TRBV14,TRBJ1-2,NA,CASSQFPKRHPNYGYTF
TRBV7-9,TRBJ1-1,NA,CASSTQTEAFF
TRBV30,TRBJ2-2,NA,CAWTPVSTGELFF
TRBV25-1,TRBJ2-5,TRBD1,CASSEGQGMETQYF
TRBV23-1,TRBJ2-5,NA,CASSRDPQETQYF
TRBV19,TRBJ1-1,TRBD1,CASRKQGGATEAFF
TRBV13,TRBJ2-1,NA,CASSPGRFDEQFF
TRBV27,TRBJ2-3,TRBD2,CASSPPLGGARTDTQYF
TRBV5-1,TRBJ2-7,NA,CASSLRANSYEQYF
TRBV6-5,TRBJ2-7,TRBD1,CASSPGQGTYEQYF
TRBV30,TRBJ2-3,NA,CAWTAGRRVDTQYF
TRBV7-9,TRBJ2-1,NA,CASTPGQQFF
TRBV9,TRBJ2-7,NA,CASSLASGSYYEQYF
TRBV6-5,TRBJ2-7,NA,CASRSMDEQYF
TRBV13,TRBJ2-3,NA,CASSPDWAWGDTQYF
TRBV6-5,TRBJ2-7,TRBD2,CASARPGGYEQYF
TRBV11-2,TRBJ2-1,TRBD1,CASSTDRVRSYNEQFF
TRBV29-1,TRBJ1-2,NA,CSVPRWDSSGYTF
TRBV4-1,TRBJ2-5,NA,CASSPRESLQETQYF
TRBV30,TRBJ2-7,NA,CAWSHDMTYEQYF
TRBV5-4,TRBJ1-2,NA,CASSTTGYGYTF